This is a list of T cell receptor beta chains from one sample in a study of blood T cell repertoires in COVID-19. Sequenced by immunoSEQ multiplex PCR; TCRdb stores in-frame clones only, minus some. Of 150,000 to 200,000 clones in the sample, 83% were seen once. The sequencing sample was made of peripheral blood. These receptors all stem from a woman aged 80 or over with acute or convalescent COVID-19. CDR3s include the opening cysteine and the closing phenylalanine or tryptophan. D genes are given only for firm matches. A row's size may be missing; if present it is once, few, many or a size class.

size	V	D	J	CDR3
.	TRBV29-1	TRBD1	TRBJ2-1	CSFTRTGGRNEQFF
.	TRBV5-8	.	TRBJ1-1	CASRRLNTEAFF
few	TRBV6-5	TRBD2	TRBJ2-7	CASSPSGGLGQYF
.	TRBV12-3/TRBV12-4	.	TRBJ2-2	CASSSRVGGELFF
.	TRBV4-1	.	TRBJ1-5	CASSQDGYQPQHF
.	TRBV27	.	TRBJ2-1	CASSLLGQGSYNEQFF
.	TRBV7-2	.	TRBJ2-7	CASSADYEQYF
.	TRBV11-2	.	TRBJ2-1	CASSLDGGNSYNEQFF
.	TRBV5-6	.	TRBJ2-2	CASSFQTRRYTGELFF
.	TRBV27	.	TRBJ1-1	CASSYRDGGGAFF
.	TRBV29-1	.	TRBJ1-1	CSVEEGAEAFF
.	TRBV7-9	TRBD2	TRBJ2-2	CASSRTSGSLDTGELFF
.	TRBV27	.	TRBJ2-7	CASSLRSAGEHEQYF
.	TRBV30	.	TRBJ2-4	CACSPRILAKNIQYF
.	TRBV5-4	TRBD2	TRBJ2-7	CASSSGTSGALSSYEQYF
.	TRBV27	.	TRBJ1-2	CASSLSGSANYGYTF
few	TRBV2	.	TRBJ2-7	CASRTNRDSEQYF
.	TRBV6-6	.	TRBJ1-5	CASSYSWGDYNQPQHF
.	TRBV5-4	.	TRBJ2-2	CASSVDGTGELFF
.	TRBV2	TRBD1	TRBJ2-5	CASKIGDRGYQETQYF
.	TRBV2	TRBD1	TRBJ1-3	CASSGDRGLFTGNTIYF
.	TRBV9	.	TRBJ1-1	CASSQNGYAEAFF
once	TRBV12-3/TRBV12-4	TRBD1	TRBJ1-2	CASKYRGFGYTF
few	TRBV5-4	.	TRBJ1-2	CASSQRDGYTF
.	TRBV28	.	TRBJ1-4	CASSRRRTGEKLFF
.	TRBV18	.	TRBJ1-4	CASSRQFSTNEKLFF
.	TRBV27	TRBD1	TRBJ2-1	CASRSGTAYNEQFF
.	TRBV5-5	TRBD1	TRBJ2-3	CASSSLQGATDTQYF
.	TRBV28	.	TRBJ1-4	CASSSRVPTNEKLFF
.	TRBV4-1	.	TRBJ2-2	CASSQEDTQIRLFF
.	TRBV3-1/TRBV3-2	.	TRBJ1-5	CASSQEGRGQPQHF
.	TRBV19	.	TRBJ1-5	CASSMFGSSNQPQHF
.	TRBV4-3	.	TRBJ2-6	CASSQGRYRTSLTF
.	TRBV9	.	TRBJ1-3	CASSVDRQPSGNTIYF
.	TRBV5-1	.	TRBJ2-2	CASSYRTSNTGELFF
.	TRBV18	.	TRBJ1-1	CASSPQRGTEAFF
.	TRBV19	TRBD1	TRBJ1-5	CASRNRGSLGNQPQHF